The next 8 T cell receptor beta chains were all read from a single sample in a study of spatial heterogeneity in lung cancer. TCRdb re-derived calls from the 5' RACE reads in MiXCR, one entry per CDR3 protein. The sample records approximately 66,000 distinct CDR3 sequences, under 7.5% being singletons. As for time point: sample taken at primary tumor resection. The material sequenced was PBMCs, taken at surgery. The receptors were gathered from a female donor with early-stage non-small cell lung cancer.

The CDR3 sequence is CASSLTGQGRKKLFF. The CDR3 bases are TGCGCCAGCAGCTTGACGGGACAGGGGAGGAAAAAACTGTTTTTT. This chain joins TRBV5-1 and TRBJ1-4; 10 nucleotides line up with TRBD1. The CDR3 has 15 amino acids. Per germline, CDR1 SGHRS and CDR2 YFSETQ. The junction had 6 bases not matched to a gene; V was cut back by 1 base and J by 9 bases.

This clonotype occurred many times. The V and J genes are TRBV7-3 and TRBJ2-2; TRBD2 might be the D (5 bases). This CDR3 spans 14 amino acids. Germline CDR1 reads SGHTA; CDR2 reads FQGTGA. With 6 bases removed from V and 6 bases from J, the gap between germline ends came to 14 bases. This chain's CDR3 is CASSLGLAAGELFF. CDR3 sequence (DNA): TGTGCCAGCAGTCTAGGCCTAGCTGCCGGGGAGCTGTTTTTT.

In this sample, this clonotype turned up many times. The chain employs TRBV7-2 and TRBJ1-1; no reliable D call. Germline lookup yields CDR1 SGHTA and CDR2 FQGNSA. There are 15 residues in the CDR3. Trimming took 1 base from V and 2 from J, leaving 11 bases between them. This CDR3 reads CASSLEGRRNTEAFF. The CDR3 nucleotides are TGTGCCAGCAGCTTAGAGGGCAGACGAAACACTGAAGCTTTCTTT.

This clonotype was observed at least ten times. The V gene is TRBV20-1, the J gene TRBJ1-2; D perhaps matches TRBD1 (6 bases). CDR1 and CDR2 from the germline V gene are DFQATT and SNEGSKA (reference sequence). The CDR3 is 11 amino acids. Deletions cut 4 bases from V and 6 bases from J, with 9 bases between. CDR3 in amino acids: CSANDRNGYTF. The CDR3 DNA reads TGCAGTGCTAACGACAGGAATGGCTACACCTTC.

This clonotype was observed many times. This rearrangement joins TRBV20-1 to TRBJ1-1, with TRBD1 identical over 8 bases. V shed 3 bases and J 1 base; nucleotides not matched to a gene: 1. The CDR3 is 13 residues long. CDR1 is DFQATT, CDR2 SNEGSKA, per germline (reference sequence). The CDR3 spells CSASRGPNTEAFF. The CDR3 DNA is TGCAGTGCTAGCAGGGGGCCGAACACTGAAGCTTTCTTT.

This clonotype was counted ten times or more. The CDR3 DNA is TGCGCCAGCAGCTCTAGGGATACCTATGGCTACACCTTC. It translates to CASSSRDTYGYTF. J is TRBJ1-2 and V is TRBV5-1; D gene ambiguous. The CDR3 is made up of 13 amino acids. Trimming removed 3 bases at V and 4 bases at J, with 10 bases between. Looked up from germline, CDR1 is SGHRS and CDR2 is YFSETQ.

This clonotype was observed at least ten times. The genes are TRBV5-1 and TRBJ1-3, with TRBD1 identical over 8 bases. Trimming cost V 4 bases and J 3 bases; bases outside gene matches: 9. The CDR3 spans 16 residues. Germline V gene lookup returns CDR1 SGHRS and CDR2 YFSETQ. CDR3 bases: TGCGCCAGCAGCACCGGACAGGGCGGTAGTGGAAACACCATATATTTT. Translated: CASSTGQGGSGNTIYF.

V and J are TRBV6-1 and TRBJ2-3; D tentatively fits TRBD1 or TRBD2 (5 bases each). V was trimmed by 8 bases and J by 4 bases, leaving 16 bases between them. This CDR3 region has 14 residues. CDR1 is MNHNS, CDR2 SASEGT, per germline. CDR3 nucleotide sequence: TGTGCCAGCCGTGGGACCCGAAATTCAGATACGCAGTATTTT. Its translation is CASRGTRNSDTQYF.